This T cell receptor (beta chain) emerged from a study of early T cells in non-severe SARS-CoV-2 infection. About the research overall: With bulk RNA from unsorted whole blood as input, sequencing yielded unpaired chains. Regarding the study as a whole: Missing private and CD4 specificities, VDJdb matching favored anti-spike CD8 responses.

Attachment of unique molecular identifiers was made to individual cDNA molecules. One entry per CDR3 protein results from TCRdb running MiXCR on the 5' RACE reads. The sample has roughly 97,000 distinct CDR3 sequences; roughly 9.6% are singletons. The V and J ends lost 6 bases and 0 bases respectively, with 13 bases between them. The CDR3 sequence is 14 residues long. Germline V gives CDR1 DFQATT, CDR2 SNEGSKA (reference sequence). The table lists this clonotype with a few counts. Antigen: not known. The TCR originated in an adult who was a healthcare worker with PCR-confirmed SARS-CoV-2 infection or an uninfected control (not recorded which). Sequencing was performed on whole blood, taken at baseline. This sequence joins TRBV20-1 and TRBJ2-3, with D possibly called TRBD1 or TRBD2 (5 bases each). CDR3 sequence reads: CSAQDSGSTDTQYF. The DNA for the CDR3 is TGCAGTGCACAGGACTCCGGGAGCACAGATACGCAGTATTTT.